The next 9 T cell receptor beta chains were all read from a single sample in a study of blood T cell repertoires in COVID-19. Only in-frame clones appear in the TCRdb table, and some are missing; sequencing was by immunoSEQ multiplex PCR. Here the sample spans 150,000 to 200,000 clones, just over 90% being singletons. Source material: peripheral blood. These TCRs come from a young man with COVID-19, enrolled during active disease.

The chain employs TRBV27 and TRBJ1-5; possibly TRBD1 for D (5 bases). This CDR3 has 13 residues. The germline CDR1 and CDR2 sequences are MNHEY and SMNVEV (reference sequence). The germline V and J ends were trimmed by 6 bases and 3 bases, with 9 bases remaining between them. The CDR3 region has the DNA TGTGCCAGCAGGGCGACAGTCAATCAGCCCCAGCATTTT. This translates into CASRATVNQPQHF.

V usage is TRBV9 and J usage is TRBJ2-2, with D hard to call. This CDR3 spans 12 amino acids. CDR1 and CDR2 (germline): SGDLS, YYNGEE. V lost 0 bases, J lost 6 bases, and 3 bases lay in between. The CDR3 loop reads CASSVAPGELFF. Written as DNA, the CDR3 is TGTGCCAGCAGCGTAGCTCCCGGGGAGCTGTTTTTT.

CDR3 loop: CATSDLVGDEQFF. The CDR3 nucleotides read TGTGCCACCAGTGATTTGGTAGGGGATGAGCAGTTCTTC. The gene calls are TRBV24-1 and TRBJ2-1; tentatively, D is TRBD1 (5 bases). CDR1 and CDR2 from the germline V gene are KGHDR and SFDVKD. The germline V and J ends were trimmed by 0 bases and 8 bases, with 7 bases remaining between them. This CDR3 is 13 amino acids long.

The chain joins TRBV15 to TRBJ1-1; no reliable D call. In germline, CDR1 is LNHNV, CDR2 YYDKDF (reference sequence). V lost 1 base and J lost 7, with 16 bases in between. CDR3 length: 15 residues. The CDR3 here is CATSRAKTGNGEAFF. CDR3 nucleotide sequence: TGTGCCACCAGCAGAGCCAAAACGGGGAACGGTGAAGCTTTCTTT.

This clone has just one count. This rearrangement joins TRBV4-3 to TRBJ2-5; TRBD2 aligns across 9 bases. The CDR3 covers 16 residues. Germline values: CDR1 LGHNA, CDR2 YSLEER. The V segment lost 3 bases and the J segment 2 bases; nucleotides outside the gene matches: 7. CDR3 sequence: CASSQELAGEQETQYF. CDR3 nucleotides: TGCGCCAGCAGCCAGGAATTAGCGGGAGAGCAAGAGACCCAGTACTTC.

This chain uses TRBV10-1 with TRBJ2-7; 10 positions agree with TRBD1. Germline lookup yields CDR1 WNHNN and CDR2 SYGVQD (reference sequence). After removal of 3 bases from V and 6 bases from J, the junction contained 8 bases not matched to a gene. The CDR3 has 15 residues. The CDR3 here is CASSDSGTGVFEQYF. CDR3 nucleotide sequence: TGCGCCAGCAGTGATTCCGGGACAGGGGTATTCGAGCAGTACTTC.

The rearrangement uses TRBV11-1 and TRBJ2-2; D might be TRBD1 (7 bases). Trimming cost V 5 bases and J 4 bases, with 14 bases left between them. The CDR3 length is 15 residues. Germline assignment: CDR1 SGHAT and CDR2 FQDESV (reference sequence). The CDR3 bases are TGTGCCAGCAGCAACCACAGGGGAGGCACCGGGGAGCTGTTTTTT. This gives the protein CASSNHRGGTGELFF.

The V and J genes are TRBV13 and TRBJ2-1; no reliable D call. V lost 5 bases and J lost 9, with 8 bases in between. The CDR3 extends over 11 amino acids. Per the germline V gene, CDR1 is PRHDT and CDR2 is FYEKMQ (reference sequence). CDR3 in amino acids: CASSRLGEQFF. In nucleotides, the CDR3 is TGTGCCAGCAGCCGACTGGGTGAGCAGTTCTTC.

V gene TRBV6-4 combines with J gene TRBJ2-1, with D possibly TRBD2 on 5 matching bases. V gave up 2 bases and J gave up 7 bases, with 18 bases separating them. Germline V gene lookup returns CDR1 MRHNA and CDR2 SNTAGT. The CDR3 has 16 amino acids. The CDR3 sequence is CASSDELDSPGNEQFF. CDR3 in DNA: TGTGCCAGCAGTGACGAACTAGATTCACCGGGGAATGAGCAGTTCTTC.